One and the same sample provided the 4 T cell receptor beta chains below, sequenced in a study of T cell changes during pregnancy in multiple sclerosis. Sequenced by immunoSEQ multiplex PCR; TCRdb stores in-frame clones only, minus some. This repertoire shows approximately 44,000 clones, 85% to 90% found once; its top ten account for under 0.65%. The sample consisted of CD4+ T cells from peripheral blood mononuclear cells, taken in the first trimester of pregnancy. The receptors here all came from a female donor with multiple sclerosis, enrolled in a pregnancy study.

This chain links TRBV2 with TRBJ1-4; D is ambiguous. The CDR3 covers 14 residues. From germline, CDR1 is SNHLY and CDR2 FYNNEI. Between the trimmed V and J ends, which lost 3 bases and 5 bases, there was a span of 10 bases. The CDR3 is CASSEREGNEKLFF. CDR3 nucleotide sequence: TGTGCCAGCAGTGAGCGGGAGGGCAATGAAAAACTGTTTTTT. The variable domain in full, with the rest retrieved from reference TRBV2 and TRBJ1-4, is EPEVTQTPSHQVTQMGQEVILRCVPISNHLYFYWYRQILGQKVEFLVSFYNNEISEKSEIFDDQFSVERPDGSNFTLKIRSTKLEDSAMYFCASSEREGNEKLFFGSGTQLSVL.

The J gene is TRBJ1-4, the V gene TRBV5-6, with D hard to call. With 0 bases removed from V and 5 bases from J, the gap between germline ends came to 8 bases. Per the germline V gene, CDR1 is SGHDT and CDR2 is YYEEEE. The CDR3 covers 14 residues. The CDR3 protein is CASSLGQVNEKLFF. The CDR3 DNA follows: TGTGCCAGCAGCTTGGGGCAGGTGAATGAAAAACTGTTTTTT.

The chain couples TRBV7-6 to TRBJ2-1; 7 bases are a match to TRBD1. The CDR3 loop spans 15 amino acids. With 2 bases clipped from V and 4 bases from J, the junction kept 5 bases outside the gene matches. CDR1 and CDR2 from the germline V gene are SGHVS and FNYEAQ. The CDR3 nucleotides read TGTGCCAGCAGCTTAAGACAGGGAACATACAATGAGCAGTTCTTC. Translated, it gives CASSLRQGTYNEQFF.

The rearrangement uses TRBV9 and TRBJ2-7, with D tentatively TRBD2 (6 bases). The V end lost 1 base, the J end lost 1 base, and 18 bases lay between the germline ends. The CDR3 covers 17 residues. Germline assignment: CDR1 SGDLS and CDR2 YYNGEE. The CDR3 region is CASSVYSLLALSYEQYF. DNA of the CDR3: TGTGCCAGCAGCGTATATTCTCTTCTAGCGCTATCCTACGAGCAGTACTTC.